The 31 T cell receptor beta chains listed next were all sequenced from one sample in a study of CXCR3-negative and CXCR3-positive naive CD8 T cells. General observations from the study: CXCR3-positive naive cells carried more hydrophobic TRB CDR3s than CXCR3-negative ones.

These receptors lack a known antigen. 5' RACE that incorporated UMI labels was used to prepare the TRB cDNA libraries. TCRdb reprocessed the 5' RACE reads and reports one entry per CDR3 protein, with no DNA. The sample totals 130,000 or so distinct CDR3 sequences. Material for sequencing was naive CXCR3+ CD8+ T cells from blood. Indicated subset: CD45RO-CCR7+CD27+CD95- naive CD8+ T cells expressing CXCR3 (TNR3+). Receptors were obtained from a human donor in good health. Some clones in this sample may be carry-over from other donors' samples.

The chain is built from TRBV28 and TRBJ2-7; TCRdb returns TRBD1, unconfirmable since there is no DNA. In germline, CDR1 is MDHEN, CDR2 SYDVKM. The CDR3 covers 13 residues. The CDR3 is CASSLTGVYEQYF.

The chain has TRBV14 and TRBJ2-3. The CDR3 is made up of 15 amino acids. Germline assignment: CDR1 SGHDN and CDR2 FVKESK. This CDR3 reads CASSQDISGADTQYF.

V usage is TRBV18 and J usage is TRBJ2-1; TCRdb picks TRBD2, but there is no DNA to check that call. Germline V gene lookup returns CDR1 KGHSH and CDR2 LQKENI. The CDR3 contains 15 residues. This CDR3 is CASSPEAGGPDEQFF.

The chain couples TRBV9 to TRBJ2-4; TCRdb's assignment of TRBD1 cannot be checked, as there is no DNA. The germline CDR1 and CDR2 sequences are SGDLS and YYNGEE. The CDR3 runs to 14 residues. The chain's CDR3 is CASSQTGTKNIQYF.

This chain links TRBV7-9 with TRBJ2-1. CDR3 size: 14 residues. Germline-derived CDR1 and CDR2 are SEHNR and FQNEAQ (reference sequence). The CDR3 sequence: CASSLAPADTEQFF.

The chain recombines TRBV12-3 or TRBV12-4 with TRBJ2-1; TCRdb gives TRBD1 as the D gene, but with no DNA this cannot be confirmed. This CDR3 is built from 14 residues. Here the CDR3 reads CASSPVEGYNEQLF.

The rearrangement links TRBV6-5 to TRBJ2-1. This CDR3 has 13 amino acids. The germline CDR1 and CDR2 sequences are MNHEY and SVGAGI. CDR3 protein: CASSYGVSNEQFF.

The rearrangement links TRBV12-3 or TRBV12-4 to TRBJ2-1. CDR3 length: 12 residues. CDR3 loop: CASSFGVDEQFF.

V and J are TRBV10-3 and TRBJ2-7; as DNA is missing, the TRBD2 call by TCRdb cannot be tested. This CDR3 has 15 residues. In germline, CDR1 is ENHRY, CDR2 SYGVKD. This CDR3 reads CAISEGLSRSYEQYF.

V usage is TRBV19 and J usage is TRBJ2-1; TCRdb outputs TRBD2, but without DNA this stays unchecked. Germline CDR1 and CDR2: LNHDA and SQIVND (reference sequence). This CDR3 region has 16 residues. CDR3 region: CASSTTPSGGGNEQFF.

The CDR3 loop reads CATYSTSSGSFNEQYF. The gene calls are TRBV2 and TRBJ2-7; checking the TCRdb D call of TRBD2 is not possible without DNA. CDR3 length: 16 amino acids. CDR1 is SNHLY, CDR2 FYNNEI, per germline.

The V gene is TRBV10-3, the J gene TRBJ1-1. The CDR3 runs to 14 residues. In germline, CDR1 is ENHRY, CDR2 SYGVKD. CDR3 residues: CAIRSDNENTEAFF.

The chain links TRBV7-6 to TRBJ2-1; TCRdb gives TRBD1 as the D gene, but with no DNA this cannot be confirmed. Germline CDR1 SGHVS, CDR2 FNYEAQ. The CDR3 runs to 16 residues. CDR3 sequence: CASSSRTGSSYNEQFF.

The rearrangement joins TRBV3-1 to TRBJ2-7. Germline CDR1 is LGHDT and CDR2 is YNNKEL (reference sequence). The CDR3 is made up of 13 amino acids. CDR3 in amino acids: CASSQDVPYEQYF.

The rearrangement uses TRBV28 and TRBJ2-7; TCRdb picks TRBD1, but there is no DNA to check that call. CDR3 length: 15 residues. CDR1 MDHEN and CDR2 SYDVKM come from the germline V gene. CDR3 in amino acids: CASSWERGGIWTQYF.

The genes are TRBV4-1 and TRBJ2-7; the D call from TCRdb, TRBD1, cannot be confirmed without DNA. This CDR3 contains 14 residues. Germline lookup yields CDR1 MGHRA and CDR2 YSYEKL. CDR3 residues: CASSQGQGAREQYF.

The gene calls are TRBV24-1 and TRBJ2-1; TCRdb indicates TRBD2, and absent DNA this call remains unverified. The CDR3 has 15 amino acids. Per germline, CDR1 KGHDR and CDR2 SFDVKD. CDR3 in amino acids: CATSDSSGGANEQFF.

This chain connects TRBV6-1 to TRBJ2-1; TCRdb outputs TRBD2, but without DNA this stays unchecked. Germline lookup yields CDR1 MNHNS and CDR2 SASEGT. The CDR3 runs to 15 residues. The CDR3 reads CASSEEAGTSNEQFF.

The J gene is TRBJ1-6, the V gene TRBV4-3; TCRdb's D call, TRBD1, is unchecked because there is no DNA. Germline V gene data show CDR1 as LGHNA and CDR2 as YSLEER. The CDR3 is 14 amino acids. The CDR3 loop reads CASSQEGVASPLHF.

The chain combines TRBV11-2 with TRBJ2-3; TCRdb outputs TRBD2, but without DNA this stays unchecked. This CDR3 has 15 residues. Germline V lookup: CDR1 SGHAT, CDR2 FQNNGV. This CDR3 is CASSSLPTDTDTQYF.

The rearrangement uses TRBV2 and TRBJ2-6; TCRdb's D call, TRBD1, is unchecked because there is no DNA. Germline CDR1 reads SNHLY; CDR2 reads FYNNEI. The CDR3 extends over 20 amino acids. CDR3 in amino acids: CASSEFLPGQVSSGANVLTF.

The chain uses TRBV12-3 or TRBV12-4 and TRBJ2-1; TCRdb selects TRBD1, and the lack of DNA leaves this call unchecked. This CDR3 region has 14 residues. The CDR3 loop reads CASSPTGVGNEQFF.

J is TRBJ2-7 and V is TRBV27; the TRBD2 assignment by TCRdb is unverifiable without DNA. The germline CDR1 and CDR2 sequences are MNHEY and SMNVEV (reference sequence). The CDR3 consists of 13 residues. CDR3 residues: CASSWRFSYEQYF.

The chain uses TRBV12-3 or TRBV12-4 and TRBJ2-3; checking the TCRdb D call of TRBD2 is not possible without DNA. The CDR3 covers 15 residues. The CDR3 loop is CASSPRGFSTDTQYF.

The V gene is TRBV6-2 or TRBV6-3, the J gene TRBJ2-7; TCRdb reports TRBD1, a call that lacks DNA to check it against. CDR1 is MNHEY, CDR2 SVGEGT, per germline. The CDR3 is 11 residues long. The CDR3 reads CASYGGHEQYF.

CDR3 protein: CASSIWAANTGELFF. This chain links TRBV19 with TRBJ2-2. The CDR3 covers 15 residues. Germline V lookup: CDR1 LNHDA, CDR2 SQIVND (reference sequence).

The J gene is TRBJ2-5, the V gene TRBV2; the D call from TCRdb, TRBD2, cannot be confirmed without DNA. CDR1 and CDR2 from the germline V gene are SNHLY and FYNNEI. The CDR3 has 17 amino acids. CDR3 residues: CASSEALGLSYQETQYF.

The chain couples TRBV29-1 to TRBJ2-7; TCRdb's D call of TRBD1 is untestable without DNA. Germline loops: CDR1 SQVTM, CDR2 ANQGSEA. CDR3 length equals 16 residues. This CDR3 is CSVEEAVTGSSYEQYF.

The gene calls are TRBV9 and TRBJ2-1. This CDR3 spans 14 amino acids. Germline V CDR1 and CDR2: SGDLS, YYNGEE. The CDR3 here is CASSVAGGRNEQLF.

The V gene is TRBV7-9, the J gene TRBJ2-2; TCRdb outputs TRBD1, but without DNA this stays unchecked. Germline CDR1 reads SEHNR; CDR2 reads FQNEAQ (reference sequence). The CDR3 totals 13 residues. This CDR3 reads CATDSELAGELFF.

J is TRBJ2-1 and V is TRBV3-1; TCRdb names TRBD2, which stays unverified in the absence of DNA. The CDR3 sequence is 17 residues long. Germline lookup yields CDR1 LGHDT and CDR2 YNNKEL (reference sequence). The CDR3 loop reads CASSQDLRGGAYNEQFF.